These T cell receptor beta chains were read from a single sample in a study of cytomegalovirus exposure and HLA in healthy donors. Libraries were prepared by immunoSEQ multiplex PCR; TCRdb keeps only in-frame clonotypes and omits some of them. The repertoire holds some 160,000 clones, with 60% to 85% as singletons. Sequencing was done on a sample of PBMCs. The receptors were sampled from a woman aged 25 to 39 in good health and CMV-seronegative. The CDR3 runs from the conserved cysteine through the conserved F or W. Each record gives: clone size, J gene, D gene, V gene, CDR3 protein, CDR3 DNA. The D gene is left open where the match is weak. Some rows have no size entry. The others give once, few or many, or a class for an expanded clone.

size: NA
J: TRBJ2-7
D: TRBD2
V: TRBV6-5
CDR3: CASSGTSGAHEQYF
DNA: TGTGCCAGCAGTGGGACTAGCGGGGCCCACGAGCAGTACTTC

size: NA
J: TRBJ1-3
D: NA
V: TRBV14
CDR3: CASSQVTNSGNTIYF
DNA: TGTGCCAGCAGCCAAGTAACAAACTCTGGAAACACCATATATTTT

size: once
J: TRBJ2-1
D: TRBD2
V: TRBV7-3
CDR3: CASSLVAGGVNEQFF
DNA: TGTGCCAGCAGCTTGGTAGCGGGGGGGGTCAATGAGCAGTTCTTC

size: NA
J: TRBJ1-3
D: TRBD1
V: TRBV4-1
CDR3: CASSQGTGGSGNTIYF
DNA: TGCGCCAGCAGCCAAGGAACAGGGGGCTCTGGAAACACCATATATTTT

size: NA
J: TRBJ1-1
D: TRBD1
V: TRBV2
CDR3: CASSEPGQGPNTEAFF
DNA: TGTGCCAGCAGTGAACCCGGACAGGGACCGAACACTGAAGCTTTCTTT

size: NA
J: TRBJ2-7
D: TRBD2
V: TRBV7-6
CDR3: CASSLAPAGAHEQYF
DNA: TGTGCCAGCAGCTTAGCTCCAGCGGGGGCACACGAGCAGTACTTC

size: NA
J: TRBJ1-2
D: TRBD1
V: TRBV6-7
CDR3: CASSYGTVLRGYTF
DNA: TGTGCCAGCAGTTACGGGACAGTTCTCCGCGGCTACACCTTC

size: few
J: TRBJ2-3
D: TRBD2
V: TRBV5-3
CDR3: CARSLATSGYSSDSTDTQYF
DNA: TGTGCCAGAAGCTTGGCGACTAGCGGCTACTCATCCGATAGCACAGATACGCAGTATTTT

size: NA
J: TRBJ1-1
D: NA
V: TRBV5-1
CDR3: CASSLVGGGTEAFF
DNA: TGCGCCAGCAGCTTGGTGGGAGGTGGCACTGAAGCTTTCTTT

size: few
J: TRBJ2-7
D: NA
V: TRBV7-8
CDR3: CASSLPGDYEQYF
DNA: TGTGCCAGCAGCTTACCAGGGGACTACGAGCAGTACTTC

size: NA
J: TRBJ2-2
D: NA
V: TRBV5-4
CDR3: CASSLWGRGNTGELFF
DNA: TGTGCCAGCAGCTTGTGGGGAAGGGGGAACACCGGGGAGCTGTTTTTT

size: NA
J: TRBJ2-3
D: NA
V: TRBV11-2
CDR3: CASSLVSGVRDTQYF
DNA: TGTGCCAGCAGCTTAGTTTCCGGGGTGAGGGATACGCAGTATTTT

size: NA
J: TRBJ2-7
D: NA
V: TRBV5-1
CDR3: CASSTTDEQYF
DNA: TGCGCCAGCAGCACGACAGACGAGCAGTACTTC

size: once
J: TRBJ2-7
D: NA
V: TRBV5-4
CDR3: CASSPGLAYEQYF
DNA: TGTGCCAGCAGCCCCGGACTGGCCTACGAGCAGTACTTC

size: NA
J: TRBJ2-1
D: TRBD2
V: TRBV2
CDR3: CASSKSGGSYNEQFF
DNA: TGTGCCAGCAGTAAGAGCGGGGGAAGCTACAATGAGCAGTTCTTC

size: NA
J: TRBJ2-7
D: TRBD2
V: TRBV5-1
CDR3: CASSLEGRGSYEQYF
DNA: TGCGCCAGCAGCTTGGAAGGGAGGGGTTCCTACGAGCAGTACTTC

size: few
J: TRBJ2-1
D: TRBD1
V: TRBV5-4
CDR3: CASRPGQGQGRGEQFF
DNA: TGTGCCAGCAGGCCTGGCCAGGGACAGGGGCGAGGTGAGCAGTTCTTC

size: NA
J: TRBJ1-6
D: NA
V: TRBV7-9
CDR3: CASSPLGGRGRGNSPLHF
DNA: TGTGCCAGCAGCCCCCTGGGCGGGAGGGGAAGAGGTAATTCACCCCTCCACTTT

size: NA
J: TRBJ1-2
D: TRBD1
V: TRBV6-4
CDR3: CASRGQGLTYTF
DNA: TGTGCCAGCAGGGGACAGGGGCTAACCTACACCTTC

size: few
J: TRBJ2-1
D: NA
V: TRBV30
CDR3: CAWSLAKGAREFF
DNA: TGTGCCTGGAGTCTAGCCAAAGGAGCCCGAGAGTTCTTC

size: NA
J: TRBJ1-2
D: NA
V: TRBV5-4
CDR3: CASSSRPGTTNYGYTF
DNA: TGTGCCAGCAGCTCACGACCCGGGACAACTAACTATGGCTACACCTTC

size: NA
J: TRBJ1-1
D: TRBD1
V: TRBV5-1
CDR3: CASSGTANTEAFF
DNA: TGCGCCAGCAGCGGGACAGCGAACACTGAAGCTTTCTTT

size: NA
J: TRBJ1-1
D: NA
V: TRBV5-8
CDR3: CASSFGGFRVDTEAFF
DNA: TGTGCCAGCAGCTTTGGAGGATTCAGAGTAGATACTGAAGCTTTCTTT

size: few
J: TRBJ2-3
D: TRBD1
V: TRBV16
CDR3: CASSLRPPGGLPDTQYF
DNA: TGTGCCAGCAGCCTACGCCCGCCAGGGGGATTGCCAGATACGCAGTATTTT

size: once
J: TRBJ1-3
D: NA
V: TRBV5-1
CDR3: CASSLAGASSGNTIYF
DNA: TGCGCCAGCAGCTTGGCAGGGGCATCCTCTGGAAACACCATATATTTT

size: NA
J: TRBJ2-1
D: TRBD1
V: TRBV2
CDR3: CASSSTRIGQVRSREQFF
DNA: TGTGCCAGCAGTTCCACCCGGATTGGACAGGTTCGGTCTAGGGAGCAGTTCTTC

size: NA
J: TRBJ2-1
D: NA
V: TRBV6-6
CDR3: CASARDFNEQFF
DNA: TGTGCCAGCGCACGCGACTTCAATGAGCAGTTCTTC

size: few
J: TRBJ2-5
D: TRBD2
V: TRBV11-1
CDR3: CASSPGLAGEETQYF
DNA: TGTGCCAGCAGCCCTGGACTAGCGGGGGAAGAGACCCAGTACTTC

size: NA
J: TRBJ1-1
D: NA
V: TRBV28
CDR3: CASSPSGWSTEAFF
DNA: TGTGCCAGCAGTCCGTCGGGGTGGAGCACTGAAGCTTTCTTT

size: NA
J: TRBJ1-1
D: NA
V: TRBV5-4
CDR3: CASSPSSDISGYTEAFF
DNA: TGTGCCAGCAGCCCAAGCAGCGACATTTCAGGGTACACTGAAGCTTTCTTT

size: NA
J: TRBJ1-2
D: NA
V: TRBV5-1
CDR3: CASSLGQYGYTF
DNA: TGCGCCAGCAGCTTGGGTCAGTATGGCTACACCTTC

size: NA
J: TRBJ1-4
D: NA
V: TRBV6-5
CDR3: CASSLAGVEWKLFF
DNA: TGTGCCAGCAGTTTAGCGGGCGTTGAGTGGAAACTGTTTTTT

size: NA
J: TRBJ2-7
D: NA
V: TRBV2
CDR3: CASMGGPGAAYEQYF
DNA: TGTGCCAGCATGGGGGGGCCAGGGGCGGCCTACGAGCAGTACTTC

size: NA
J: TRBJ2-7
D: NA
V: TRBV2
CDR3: CASSNQGVGYEQYF
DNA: TGTGCCAGCAGCAACCAGGGTGTAGGCTACGAGCAGTACTTC

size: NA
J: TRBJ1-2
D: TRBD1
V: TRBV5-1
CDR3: CASSLVTGEFSNYGYTF
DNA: TGCGCCAGCAGCTTGGTAACAGGGGAGTTTTCTAACTATGGCTACACCTTC

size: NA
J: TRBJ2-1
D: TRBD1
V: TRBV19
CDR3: CASSTDRVALYNEQFF
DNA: TGTGCCAGTAGTACGGACAGGGTTGCCCTATACAATGAGCAGTTCTTC

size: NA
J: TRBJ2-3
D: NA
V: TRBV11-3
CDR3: CASSLLETDTQYF
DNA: TGTGCCAGCAGCTTGCTAGAGACAGATACGCAGTATTTT

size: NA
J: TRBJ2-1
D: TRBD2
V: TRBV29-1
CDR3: CSAKGGSYNEQFF
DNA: TGCAGCGCCAAGGGAGGGTCCTACAATGAGCAGTTCTTC

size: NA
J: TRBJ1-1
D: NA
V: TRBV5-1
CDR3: CASTDTRLTEAFF
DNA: TGCGCCAGCACGGATACCCGACTTACTGAAGCTTTCTTT

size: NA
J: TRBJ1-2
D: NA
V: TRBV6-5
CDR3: CASSLGRVSVF
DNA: TGTGCCAGCAGCCTGGGGAGAGTCTCCGTCTTC

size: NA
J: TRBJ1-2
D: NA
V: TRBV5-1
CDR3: CASSLGAPNYGYTF
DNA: TGCGCCAGCAGCTTGGGGGCCCCTAACTATGGCTACACCTTC